This T cell receptor beta chain was sequenced in a study of blood T cell repertoires in COVID-19. Study background: The United States, Italy and Spain supplied acute and convalescent COVID-19 samples.

Per the authors' pipeline: It was from reference gene primer amplification that nucleated cell counts were estimated. Data came from immunoSEQ multiplex PCR; TCRdb stores just in-frame clones and leaves some out. D and trimming were read from the DNA, whereas the V and J calls and clone size are those reported in that table. The sample shows about 78,000 clones, about 85% of them seen only once. This clone was picked up one time. Germline V lookup: CDR1 MNHNS, CDR2 SASEGT. The ends lost 3 bases at V and 8 bases at J; junction bases unmatched: 9. This CDR3 region has 15 residues. This chain uses TRBV6-1 with TRBJ1-4; 7 nucleotides align to TRBD1. This TCR came from a man between 60 and 75 years old with active or convalescent COVID-19. Specimen: peripheral blood. CDR3 amino acids: CASSEDDREVEKLFF. DNA for the CDR3: TGTGCCAGCAGTGAGGACGACAGGGAGGTCGAAAAACTGTTTTTT.